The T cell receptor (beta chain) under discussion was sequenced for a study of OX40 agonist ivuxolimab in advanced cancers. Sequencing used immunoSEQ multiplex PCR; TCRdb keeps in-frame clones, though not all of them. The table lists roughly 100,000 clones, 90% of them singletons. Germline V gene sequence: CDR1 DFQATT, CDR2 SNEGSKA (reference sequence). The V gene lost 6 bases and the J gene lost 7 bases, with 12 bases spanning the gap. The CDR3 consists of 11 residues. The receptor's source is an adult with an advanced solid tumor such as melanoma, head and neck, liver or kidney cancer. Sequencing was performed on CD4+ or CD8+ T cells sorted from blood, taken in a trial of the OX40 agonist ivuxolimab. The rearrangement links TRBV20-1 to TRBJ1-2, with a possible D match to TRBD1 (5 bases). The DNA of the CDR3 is TGCAGTGCCCCCGGACACTTTGGCTACACCTTC. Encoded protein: CSAPGHFGYTF.